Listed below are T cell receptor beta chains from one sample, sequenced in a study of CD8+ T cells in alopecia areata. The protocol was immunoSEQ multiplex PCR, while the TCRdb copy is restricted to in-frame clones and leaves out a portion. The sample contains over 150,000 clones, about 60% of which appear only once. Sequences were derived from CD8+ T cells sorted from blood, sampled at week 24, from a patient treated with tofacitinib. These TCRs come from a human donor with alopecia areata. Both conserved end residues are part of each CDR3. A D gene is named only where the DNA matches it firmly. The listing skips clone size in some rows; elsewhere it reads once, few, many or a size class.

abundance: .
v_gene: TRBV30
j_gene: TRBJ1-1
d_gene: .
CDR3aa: CAWIGNRAEAFF
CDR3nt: TGTGCCTGGATAGGCAACCGGGCTGAAGCTTTCTTT

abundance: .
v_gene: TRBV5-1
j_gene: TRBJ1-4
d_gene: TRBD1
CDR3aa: CASRGTGDEKLFF
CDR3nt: TGCGCCAGCAGAGGGACAGGGGATGAAAAACTGTTTTTT

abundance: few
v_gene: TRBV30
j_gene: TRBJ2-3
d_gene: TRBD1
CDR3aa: CAWRGQGLADTQYF
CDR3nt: TGTGCCTGGAGGGGACAGGGGCTCGCAGATACGCAGTATTTT

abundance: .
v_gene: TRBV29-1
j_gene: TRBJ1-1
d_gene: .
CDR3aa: CSVLWGEAFF
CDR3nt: TGCAGCGTTCTTTGGGGTGAAGCTTTCTTT

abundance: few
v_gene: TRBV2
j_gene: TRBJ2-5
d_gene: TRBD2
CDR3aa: CASSWTSMQYF
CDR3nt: TGTGCCAGTTCATGGACTAGCATGCAGTACTTC

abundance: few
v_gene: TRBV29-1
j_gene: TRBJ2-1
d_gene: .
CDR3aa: CSVERRGGSNEQFF
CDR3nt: TGCAGCGTTGAAAGACGGGGAGGCAGCAATGAGCAGTTCTTC

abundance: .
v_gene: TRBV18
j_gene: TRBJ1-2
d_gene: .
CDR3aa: CASSPGTFYGYTF
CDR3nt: TGTGCCAGCTCACCCGGGACTTTCTATGGCTACACCTTC

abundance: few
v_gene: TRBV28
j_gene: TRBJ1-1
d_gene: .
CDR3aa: CASIRGGTEAFF
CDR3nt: TGTGCCAGTATTAGGGGGGGCACTGAAGCTTTCTTT

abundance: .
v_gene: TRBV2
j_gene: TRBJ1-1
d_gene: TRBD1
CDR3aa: CASLTGGGTEAFF
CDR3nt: TGTGCCAGCCTGACAGGGGGCGGCACTGAAGCTTTCTTT

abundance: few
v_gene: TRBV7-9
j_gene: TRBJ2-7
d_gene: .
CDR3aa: CASSLGVYEQYF
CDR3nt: TGTGCCAGCAGCTTAGGAGTCTACGAGCAGTACTTC

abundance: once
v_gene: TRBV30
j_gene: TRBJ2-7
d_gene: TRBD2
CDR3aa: CAWSETSQGEQYF
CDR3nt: TGTGCCTGGAGCGAGACTAGCCAGGGCGAGCAGTACTTC

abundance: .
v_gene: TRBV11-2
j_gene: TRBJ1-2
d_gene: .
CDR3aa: CASSLSYREGDGYTF
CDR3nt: TGTGCCAGCAGCTTAAGTTACAGGGAAGGCGATGGCTACACCTTC

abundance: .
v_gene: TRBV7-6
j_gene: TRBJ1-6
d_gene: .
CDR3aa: CASSFGDRTYSPLHF
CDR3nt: TGTGCCAGCAGCTTCGGAGACAGGACTTACTCACCCCTCCACTTT

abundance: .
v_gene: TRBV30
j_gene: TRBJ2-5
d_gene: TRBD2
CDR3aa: CAWSVAGGLQETQYF
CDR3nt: TGTGCCTGGAGTGTAGCGGGGGGGCTACAAGAGACCCAGTACTTC

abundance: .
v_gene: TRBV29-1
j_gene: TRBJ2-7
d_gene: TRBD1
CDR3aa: CSVEGRGRHYEQYF
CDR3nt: TGCAGCGTTGAGGGCAGGGGGCGGCACTACGAGCAGTACTTC

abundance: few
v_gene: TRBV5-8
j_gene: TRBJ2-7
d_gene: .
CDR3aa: CASSGSVLWGHEQYF
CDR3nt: TGTGCCAGCAGCGGCAGCGTCCTATGGGGCCACGAGCAGTACTTC

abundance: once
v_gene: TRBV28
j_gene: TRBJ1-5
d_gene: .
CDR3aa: CASSPTEKPQHF
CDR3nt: TGTGCCAGCAGCCCAACGGAGAAGCCCCAGCATTTT

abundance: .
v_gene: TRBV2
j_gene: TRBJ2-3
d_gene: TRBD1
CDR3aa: CASSVDLGQGQTDTQYF
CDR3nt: TGTGCCAGCAGCGTCGACTTGGGACAGGGCCAAACAGATACGCAGTATTTT

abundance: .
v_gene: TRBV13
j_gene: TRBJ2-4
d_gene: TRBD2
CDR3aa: CASSSISGREDIQYF
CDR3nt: TGTGCCAGCAGCTCGATCTCAGGGAGGGAAGACATTCAGTACTTC

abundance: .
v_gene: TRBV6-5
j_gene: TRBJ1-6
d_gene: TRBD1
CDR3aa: CASSYGTGGGSPLHF
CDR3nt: TGTGCCAGCAGTTACGGGACAGGGGGTGGATCACCCCTCCACTTT

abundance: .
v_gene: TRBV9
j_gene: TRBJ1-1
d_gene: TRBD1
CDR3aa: CASSGQGAHPGTEAFF
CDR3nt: TGTGCCAGCAGCGGACAGGGGGCGCATCCGGGCACTGAAGCTTTCTTT

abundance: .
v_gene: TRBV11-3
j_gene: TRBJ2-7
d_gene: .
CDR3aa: CASSTRQDTYEQYF
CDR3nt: TGTGCCAGCAGCACCAGACAGGACACCTACGAGCAGTACTTC

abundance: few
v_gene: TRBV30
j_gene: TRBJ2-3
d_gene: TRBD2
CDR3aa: CAWSILAGGPIVPDTQYF
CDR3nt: TGTGCCTGGAGTATACTAGCGGGGGGGCCTATAGTCCCAGATACGCAGTATTTT

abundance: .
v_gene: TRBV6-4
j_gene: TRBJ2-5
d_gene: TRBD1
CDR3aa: CASSDQTGVGQETQYF
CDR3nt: TGTGCCAGCAGTGATCAGACAGGGGTAGGACAAGAGACCCAGTACTTC

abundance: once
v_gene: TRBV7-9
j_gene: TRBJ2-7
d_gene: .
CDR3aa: CASSLGNAYEQYF
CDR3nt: TGTGCCAGCAGCTTAGGAAACGCTTACGAGCAGTACTTC

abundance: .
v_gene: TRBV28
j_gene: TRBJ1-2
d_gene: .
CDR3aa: CASRRRGSGGYTF
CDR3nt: TGTGCCAGCAGACGTCGGGGATCGGGCGGCTACACCTTC